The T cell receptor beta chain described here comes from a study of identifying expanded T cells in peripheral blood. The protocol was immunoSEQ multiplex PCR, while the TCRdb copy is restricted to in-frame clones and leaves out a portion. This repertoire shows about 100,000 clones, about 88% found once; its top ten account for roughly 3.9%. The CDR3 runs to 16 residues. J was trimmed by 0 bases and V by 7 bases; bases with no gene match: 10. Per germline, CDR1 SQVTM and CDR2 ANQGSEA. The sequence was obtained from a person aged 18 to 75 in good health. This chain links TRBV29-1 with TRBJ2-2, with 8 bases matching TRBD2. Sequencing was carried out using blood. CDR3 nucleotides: TGCAGCGCTAAAGAGACGGGAGGGACGAACACCGGGGAGCTGTTTTTT. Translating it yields CSAKETGGTNTGELFF.